Listed here are 15 T cell receptor beta chains from one sample, sequenced in a study of metastatic and nonmetastatic thyroid tumors (dated by TCRdb to 2020 to 2021). The library was built by means of PCR. Sequencing was performed on an Illumina HiSeq 4000. The public sequencing data were trimmed at Q25 with fastp and processed into clonotypes with MiXCR by TCRdb, which kept only in-frame beta chains. Counted in this sample were tens of thousands of clones; about 15% of them appeared once. The top ten clones comprise 15% to 19% of the sample. Before undergoing thyroid surgery, none of the patients had been given any kind of treatment. Source material: blood. The receptors stem from a male donor with papillary thyroid cancer or a benign thyroid nodule (not recorded which). Some clones in this sample may be carry-over from other donors' samples.

At least ten counts were recorded for this clone. The J gene is TRBJ2-2, the V gene TRBV29-1, with 15 bases that match TRBD2. Trimming at V came to 5 bases and at J to 3 bases, leaving 1 base not matched to a gene. The CDR3 sequence is 15 residues long. From germline, CDR1 is SQVTM and CDR2 ANQGSEA. In nucleotides, the CDR3 is TGCAGCGTTCGGACTAGCGGGAGGGACACCGGGGAGCTGTTTTTT. This sequence encodes CSVRTSGRDTGELFF.

This clone was seen at least ten times. The chain couples TRBV3-1 to TRBJ1-5; 9 nucleotides line up with TRBD1. The CDR3 covers 14 residues. V lost 4 bases and J lost 9; bases outside the gene matches: 7. Germline CDR1 reads LGHDT; CDR2 reads YNNKEL (reference sequence). CDR3 amino acids: CASSRTGGLWPQHF. The CDR3 region has the DNA TGTGCCAGCAGCCGTACAGGGGGCTTGTGGCCCCAGCATTTT.

This clone has a handful of counts. Here the CDR3 reads CASSSGNEQYF. The CDR3 DNA reads as TGTGCCAGCAGCTCCGGGAACGAGCAGTACTTC. The V and J genes are TRBV7-6 and TRBJ2-7; tentatively, D is TRBD2 (5 bases). V was shortened by 4 bases and J by 5 bases, with 6 bases between the two germline ends. This CDR3 region has 11 residues. Looked up from germline, CDR1 is SGHVS and CDR2 is FNYEAQ.

This clone has at least ten counts. The chain recombines TRBV5-8 with TRBJ1-5; D uncertain. This CDR3 has 16 amino acids. Looked up from germline, CDR1 is SGHTS and CDR2 is YDEGEE. The germline V and J ends were trimmed by 4 bases and 4 bases, with 18 bases remaining between them. CDR3 coding DNA: TGTGCCAGCAGCGTTCTCCTCAGTCTGGGGAATCAGCCCCAGCATTTT. This codes for CASSVLLSLGNQPQHF.

This clone was recorded many times. The CDR3 DNA is TGTGCCAGCAGCGCCTTCCCCGGAGGGTACTACGAGCAGTACTTC. Amino acid sequence: CASSAFPGGYYEQYF. This rearrangement joins TRBV9 to TRBJ2-7; D might be TRBD2 (6 bases). CDR3 length: 15 amino acids. Germline V lookup: CDR1 SGDLS, CDR2 YYNGEE. Trimming cost V 3 bases and J 3 bases, with 16 bases left between them.

This clone was found many times. The chain has TRBV7-9 and TRBJ2-5, with unresolved D. CDR1 is SEHNR and CDR2 is FQNEAQ in the germline V gene (reference sequence). The CDR3 is 14 residues long. Between the trimmed V and J ends, which lost 8 bases and 1 base, there was a span of 14 bases. This CDR3 is CASASGRPQETQYF. As DNA, the CDR3 is TGTGCCAGCGCGTCCGGGCGACCCCAAGAGACCCAGTACTTC. Complete variable domain (other parts from reference TRBV7-9 and TRBJ2-5): DTGVSQNPRHKITKRGQNVTFRCDPISEHNRLYWYRQTLGQGPEFLTYFQNEAQLEKSRLLSDRFSAERPKGSFSTLEIQRTEQGDSAMYLCASASGRPQETQYFGPGTRLLVL.

This clone was recorded at least ten times. The chain employs TRBV12-3 or TRBV12-4 and TRBJ2-2; 8 nucleotides line up with TRBD2. This CDR3 region has 14 residues. Unmatched junction bases numbered 3, after V lost 7 bases and J lost 2 bases. The CDR3 region has the DNA TGTGCCAGCAACAGCGGGGGAAACACCGGGGAGCTGTTTTTT. Protein: CASNSGGNTGELFF.

The V call is TRBV29-1, the J call TRBJ2-7; possible D gene TRBD1, 5 bases. CDR1 SQVTM and CDR2 ANQGSEA come from the germline V gene. The CDR3 is 13 residues long. V was trimmed by 4 bases and J by 6 bases, leaving 16 bases between them. The CDR3 DNA reads as TGCAGCGTTGGACAGTTTAGTTCTCCCGAGCAGTACTTC. Its translation: CSVGQFSSPEQYF.

On this clone: This clone may be a read error of a much larger clone one base away. Other DNA sequences in the sample encode the same CDR3. The chain uses TRBV2 and TRBJ2-4; the D is unclear. V was cut by 9 bases and J by 0 bases, with 12 bases left in between. From germline, CDR1 is SNHLY and CDR2 FYNNEI. The length of the CDR3 is 14 residues. The DNA of the CDR3 is TGTGCCAGTCGCGTGGGATTAGCCAAAAACATTCAGTACTTC. It is translated as CASRVGLAKNIQYF.

The V gene is TRBV4-2, the J gene TRBJ2-7; unclear D gene. Per the germline V gene, CDR1 is LGHNA and CDR2 is YNFKEQ. Deletions cut 0 bases from V and 4 bases from J, with 10 bases between. The CDR3 spans 14 residues. The DNA for the CDR3 is TGTGCCAGCAGCCAAGATTTCATGGAGTACGAGCAGTACTTC. It encodes CASSQDFMEYEQYF.

Points on this clone: Being one base from a much bigger clone, this may be a read error. The rearrangement uses TRBV5-4 and TRBJ2-7; weak D call: TRBD2 (8 bases). Deletions cut 5 bases from V and 13 bases from J, with 28 bases between. CDR3 length: 15 amino acids. In germline, CDR1 is SGHNT, CDR2 YYREEE (reference sequence). CDR3 nucleotides: TGTGCCAGCAGGTCGGGGGGGACAGCGGAAGAGACCCACTACTTC. Protein product: CASRSGGTAEETHYF.

The CDR3 coding sequence is TGTGCCAGCAGCTTAGCTGGCAGAGACAACTATGGCTACACCTTC. Translation gives CASSLAGRDNYGYTF. V and J are TRBV11-2 and TRBJ1-2; D gene unclear. The CDR3 has 15 residues. V was trimmed by 1 base and J by 2 bases, leaving 11 bases between them. In germline, CDR1 is SGHAT, CDR2 FQNNGV. Using reference TRBV11-2 and TRBJ1-2 for the parts outside the CDR3, the full variable domain is EAGVAQSPRYKIIEKRQSVAFWCNPISGHATLYWYQQILGQGPKLLIQFQNNGVVDDSQLPKDRFSAERLKGVDSTLKIQPAKLEDSAVYLCASSLAGRDNYGYTFGSGTRLTVV.

About this clone itself: A much larger clone is a single base away; this may be a read error. The chain is built from TRBV9 and TRBJ2-5; D gene uncertain. CDR3 length: 12 residues. Trimming shortened V by 1 base and J by 5 bases, and 6 bases separated the two germline ends. Germline V lookup: CDR1 SGDLS, CDR2 YYNGEE. CDR3 sequence reads: CASSVSGETQYF. As DNA, the CDR3 is TGTGCCAGCAGCGTATCTGGGGAGACCCAGTACTTC.

This clone was seen at least ten times. Given a much more abundant clone one base away, this may be a read error. The chain joins TRBV5-1 to TRBJ2-7, with a tentative D call TRBD2 (5 bases). Germline V gene sequence: CDR1 SGHRS, CDR2 YFSETQ. V lost 1 base and J lost 3, with 11 bases in between. This CDR3 region has 14 residues. DNA of the CDR3: TGCGCCAGCAGCTTGATTCCCGGGAACTACGAGCAGTACTTC. The encoded protein is CASSLIPGNYEQYF.

This clone was detected many times. The rearrangement links TRBV7-6 to TRBJ2-1; TRBD2 agrees at 11 bases. The CDR3 consists of 16 residues. Germline CDR1 and CDR2: SGHVS and FNYEAQ. V was pared by 1 base and J by 8 bases, with 7 bases of the junction left unmatched. CDR3 sequence (DNA): TGTGCCAGCAGCTTAGTAGCGACTAGCGGGAACCATGAGCAGTTCTTC. Translation: CASSLVATSGNHEQFF.